Below, 27 T cell receptor beta chains from the same sample are listed, as sequenced in a study of post-analysis software for immune sequencing data. Findings and limits, study-wide: Higher frequency in patients than in controls was seen for roughly five TRBV segments, with TRBV5-6, TRBV5-1 and TRBV20-1 among them.

These receptors' targets are unknown. Unique molecular identifiers had been added to the TCR beta cDNA libraries. TCRdb independently ran MiXCR on the PCR reads; one entry per CDR3 protein. The sample records more than 500,000 distinct CDR3 sequences, around 34% being singletons. Sequencing used blood. Every receptor here comes from a girl aged 2 to 17 with multiple sclerosis.

This clonotype was detected a few times. The chain is built from TRBV5-1 and TRBJ2-7; 8 bases align to TRBD2. V shed 6 bases, J shed 2 bases, and the junction held 10 bases outside the gene matches. The CDR3 length is 15 residues. Germline-derived CDR1 and CDR2 are SGHRS and YFSETQ. Here the CDR3 DNA reads TGCGCCAGCACGCCCAGCGGGGGCCCCACCTACGAGCAGTACTTC. Translating it yields CASTPSGGPTYEQYF.

A few counts support this clonotype. This chain joins TRBV6-2 or TRBV6-3 and TRBJ2-7; TRBD2 is a possible D gene (5 bases). Germline CDR1 is MNHEY and CDR2 is SVGEGT. V was cut by 6 bases and J by 3 bases, with 21 bases left in between. This CDR3 spans 16 amino acids. The CDR3 DNA is TGTGCCAGCAGCCCCGGGTTGGATAGCGTGGGCTACGAGCAGTACTTC. Its translation is CASSPGLDSVGYEQYF.

V is TRBV6-1 and J is TRBJ2-7; D remains ambiguous. V was shortened by 4 bases and J by 1 base, with 8 bases between the two germline ends. CDR3 length: 13 residues. The germline gives CDR1 MNHNS, CDR2 SASEGT. CDR3: CASSAPSSYEQYF. CDR3 DNA sequence: TGTGCCAGCAGTGCCCCCAGTTCCTACGAGCAGTACTTC.

V gene TRBV20-1 combines with J gene TRBJ2-3; unclear D gene. The CDR3 is made up of 10 amino acids. In germline, CDR1 is DFQATT, CDR2 SNEGSKA (reference sequence). V lost 6 bases, J lost 8 bases, and 9 bases lay in between. CDR3 amino acids: CSAPHGTQYF. CDR3 in DNA: TGCAGTGCACCCCACGGTACGCAGTATTTT.

This clonotype has just a few counts. This chain links TRBV6-6 with TRBJ2-5; 8 bases map to TRBD2. The V and J ends lost 2 bases and 4 bases, in that order; junction bases with no gene match: 3. CDR1 is MNHNY, CDR2 SVGAGI, per germline (reference sequence). This CDR3 has 14 residues. The CDR3 nucleotides read TGTGCCAGCAGTTACCTTAGCGGGGCAGAGACCCAGTACTTC. Translation: CASSYLSGAETQYF.

V gene TRBV6-6 combines with J gene TRBJ1-1; weak D call: TRBD1 (5 bases). V was pared by 7 bases and J by 2 bases, with 20 bases between. The CDR3 has 16 amino acids. The germline CDR1 and CDR2 sequences are MNHNY and SVGAGI (reference sequence). The CDR3 region has the DNA TGTGCCAGCACCCCGGGGTGGGGGATGAGTAACACTGAAGCTTTCTTT. Protein product: CASTPGWGMSNTEAFF.

The CDR3 sequence: CASSSALGYEQYF. CDR3 coding DNA: TGTGCCAGCAGCTCAGCGCTGGGTTACGAGCAGTACTTC. V usage is TRBV7-9 and J usage is TRBJ2-7; D is undetermined. The germline gives CDR1 SEHNR, CDR2 FQNEAQ (reference sequence). Trimming removed 4 bases from V and 4 bases from J, with 11 bases in between. This CDR3 is built from 13 residues.

This clonotype has just a few counts. This chain links TRBV20-1 with TRBJ1-5; D remains unclear. There are 13 residues in the CDR3. Trimming stripped 5 bases from V and 3 bases from J, with 11 bases between. CDR1 and CDR2 (germline): DFQATT, SNEGSKA (reference sequence). The CDR3 is CSALGRDNQPQHF. The CDR3 nucleotides are TGCAGTGCTCTTGGACGGGACAATCAGCCCCAGCATTTT.

This clonotype was found a few times. The chain recombines TRBV15 with TRBJ1-2, with D perhaps matching TRBD1 (6 bases). Trimming pared 9 bases from V and 5 bases from J, leaving 13 bases between. The CDR3 has 12 amino acids. Looked up from germline, CDR1 is LNHNV and CDR2 is YYDKDF (reference sequence). CDR3 residues: CATSGTRYGYTF. DNA for the CDR3: TGTGCCACTTCCGGGACAAGATATGGCTACACCTTC.

The chain employs TRBV5-1 and TRBJ2-7; D is possibly TRBD1 or TRBD2 (5 bases each). V was shortened by 4 bases and J by 5 bases, with 10 bases between the two germline ends. Germline-derived CDR1 and CDR2 are SGHRS and YFSETQ. The CDR3 totals 12 residues. Here the CDR3 reads CASSRDLNEQYF. Here the CDR3 DNA reads TGCGCCAGCAGCCGGGACCTTAACGAGCAGTACTTC.

Concerning this clonotype: A read error may produce the germline difference seen at one junction end. V gene TRBV12-3 or TRBV12-4 combines with J gene TRBJ2-4; the D gene is possibly TRBD2 (5 bases). TRBJ2-5 explains the end of the DNA better; the J call may be wrong. The CDR3 loop spans 13 amino acids. CDR3: CACSLAGRETQYF. The DNA for the CDR3 is TGTGCCTGCAGTTTGGCGGGCCGGGAGACCCAGTACTTC.

This clonotype was detected ten times or more. The chain couples TRBV5-1 to TRBJ2-7; no definite D call. With 3 bases removed from V and 3 bases from J, the gap between germline ends came to 7 bases. This CDR3 is 12 amino acids long. The germline V gene encodes CDR1 SGHRS and CDR2 YFSETQ. In DNA, the CDR3 is TGCGCCAGCAGCTCATACCTCTACGAGCAGTACTTC. Translated, it gives CASSSYLYEQYF.

In its sample, this clonotype was seen a few times. V gene TRBV5-1 combines with J gene TRBJ2-5, with D maybe TRBD1 (5 bases). Germline CDR1 and CDR2: SGHRS and YFSETQ. V gave up 3 bases and J gave up 5 bases, with 14 bases separating them. The CDR3 is made up of 14 amino acids. The chain's CDR3 is CASSYGQERETQYF. CDR3 DNA: TGCGCCAGCAGCTACGGACAAGAACGGGAGACCCAGTACTTC.

The chain has TRBV7-3 and TRBJ2-2; 9 nucleotides line up with TRBD2. V was clipped by 5 bases and J by 6 bases; unmatched bases: 7. This CDR3 has 15 residues. CDR1 and CDR2 from the germline V gene are SGHTA and FQGTGA. CDR3 sequence (DNA): TGTGCCAGCAGCCCCGCGGGGGGGCAGGCCGGGGAGCTGTTTTTT. This codes for CASSPAGGQAGELFF.

This clonotype occurred a few times. The chain uses TRBV20-1 and TRBJ2-7; 12 bases map to TRBD1. Germline V lookup: CDR1 DFQATT, CDR2 SNEGSKA (reference sequence). Trimming cost V 1 base and J 7 bases; bases outside gene matches: 11. This CDR3 spans 16 amino acids. The CDR3 nucleotides are TGCAGTGCTAGAGGAACCACGGGACAGGGGGCTTCAGAGCAGTACTTC. Its translation: CSARGTTGQGASEQYF.

V gene TRBV3-1 combines with J gene TRBJ2-7; a weak D match, TRBD1 (6 bases). This CDR3 has 14 residues. The germline V gene encodes CDR1 LGHDT and CDR2 YNNKEL (reference sequence). The V gene lost 3 bases and the J gene lost 3 bases, with 12 bases spanning the gap. DNA for the CDR3: TGTGCCAGCAGCCAGGGACATACCGACTACGAGCAGTACTTC. This translates into CASSQGHTDYEQYF.

This clonotype was detected ten times or more. The rearrangement joins TRBV6-4 to TRBJ2-2; D is ambiguous. Germline V lookup: CDR1 MRHNA, CDR2 SNTAGT. CDR3 length equals 14 residues. V gave up 3 bases and J gave up 3 bases, with 8 bases separating them. CDR3 loop: CASSESGHTGELFF. CDR3 in DNA: TGTGCCAGCAGTGAATCCGGGCACACCGGGGAGCTGTTTTTT.

This clonotype was seen a handful of times. The J gene is TRBJ2-6, the V gene TRBV3-1, with TRBD1 matching over 11 bases. The junction had 5 bases not matched to a gene; V was cut back by 1 base and J by 0 bases. The CDR3 is 19 residues long. The germline CDR1 and CDR2 sequences are LGHDT and YNNKEL (reference sequence). The CDR3 coding sequence is TGTGCCAGCAGCCAAGTCGCCGGGACAGGGGGCTCTGGGGCCAACGTCCTGACTTTC. It is translated as CASSQVAGTGGSGANVLTF.

This clonotype was seen a few times. J is TRBJ2-1 and V is TRBV12-3 or TRBV12-4, with 7 bases fitting TRBD2. The CDR3 extends over 13 amino acids. The J segment lost 7 bases and the V segment lost 5 bases, leaving 5 bases of the junction unmatched. CDR3 in DNA: TGTGCCAGCAGTGGCGGACTAGGGAATGAGCAGTTCTTC. It encodes CASSGGLGNEQFF.

The V call is TRBV5-1, the J call TRBJ2-7; either TRBD1 or TRBD2 may fit D (6 bases each). V was clipped by 5 bases and J by 4 bases, with 13 bases between them. CDR1 SGHRS and CDR2 YFSETQ come from the germline V gene. The CDR3 loop spans 13 amino acids. The CDR3 coding sequence is TGCGCCAGCAGGTCCGGGGGCCAATACGAGCAGTACTTC. Translating gives CASRSGGQYEQYF.

This clonotype was observed once. This rearrangement joins TRBV7-9 to TRBJ2-1, with D hard to call. There are 16 residues in the CDR3. CDR1 is SEHNR and CDR2 is FQNEAQ in the germline V gene (reference sequence). V was trimmed by 2 bases and J by 0 bases, leaving 11 bases between them. In nucleotides, the CDR3 is TGTGCCAGCAGCTTATATAAGGGTAACTCCTACAATGAGCAGTTCTTC. This sequence encodes CASSLYKGNSYNEQFF.

The CDR3 DNA reads TGTGCCAGCAGTTCCCCACAGCCTCAGCCCCAGCATTTT. It codes for CASSSPQPQPQHF. This sequence joins TRBV6-6 and TRBJ1-5; D ambiguous. Germline CDR1 reads MNHNY; CDR2 reads SVGAGI (reference sequence). Trimming pared 4 bases from V and 6 bases from J, leaving 10 bases between. This CDR3 is 13 amino acids long.

The J gene is TRBJ2-1, the V gene TRBV7-9; D perhaps matches TRBD2 (5 bases). CDR3 length equals 13 residues. CDR1 is SEHNR and CDR2 is FQNEAQ in the germline V gene (reference sequence). V gave up 4 bases and J gave up 9 bases, with 13 bases separating them. CDR3 DNA: TGTGCCAGCAGCTCTATACTAGAGGGTGAGCAGTTCTTC. As protein: CASSSILEGEQFF.

Comment on this clonotype: A much larger clone differs from this one at a single base, so this may be a read error. The chain employs TRBV7-2 and TRBJ2-5, with no clear D. V lost 3 bases and J 1 base, leaving 9 bases between the germline ends. Germline CDR1 is SGHTA and CDR2 is FQGNSA. This CDR3 has 14 amino acids. The CDR3: CASSFIGPQETQYF. The CDR3 region has the DNA TGTGCCAGCAGCTTCATAGGGCCCCAAGAGACCCAGTACTTC.

The rearrangement uses TRBV12-3 or TRBV12-4 and TRBJ2-5, with D possibly TRBD2 on 5 matching bases. Trimming left V 6 bases short and J 2 bases short, with 13 bases between. The CDR3 runs 14 residues. This chain's CDR3 is CASRPAGVQETQYF. Here the CDR3 DNA reads TGTGCCAGCAGACCTGCGGGTGTTCAAGAGACCCAGTACTTC.

The V and J genes are TRBV5-1 and TRBJ1-2; a weak D match, TRBD1 (5 bases). The CDR3 sequence is 17 residues long. Trimming pared 1 base from V and 4 bases from J, leaving 20 bases between. From germline, CDR1 is SGHRS and CDR2 YFSETQ. The CDR3 coding sequence is TGCGCCAGCAGCTTGAGTAGACCGGGACGGGAAGTCTATGGCTACACCTTC. Translating gives CASSLSRPGREVYGYTF.

This clonotype has more than one count but fewer than ten. V usage is TRBV7-9 and J usage is TRBJ2-6; no definite D call. The CDR3 length is 15 residues. Per germline, CDR1 SEHNR and CDR2 FQNEAQ (reference sequence). V lost 6 bases and J 1 base, leaving 10 bases between the germline ends. Written as DNA, the CDR3 is TGTGCCAGCAGACGGAACGAGTCTGGGGCCAACGTCCTGACTTTC. This translates into CASRRNESGANVLTF. The full variable domain, its missing parts supplied by reference TRBV7-9 and TRBJ2-6, is DTGVSQNPRHKITKRGQNVTFRCDPISEHNRLYWYRQTLGQGPEFLTYFQNEAQLEKSRLLSDRFSAERPKGSFSTLEIQRTEQGDSAMYLCASRRNESGANVLTFGAGSRLTVL.